This T cell receptor (beta chain) was obtained from a study of T and B cells in COVID-19 patients. TRB was amplified from roughly 250-500 ng of blood genomic DNA. BIOMED2 TRB-A/B primer pools were used in multiplex TRB PCR. Each CDR3 protein is one row after TCRdb ran MiXCR on the multiplex PCR reads. Of about 22,000 distinct CDR3 sequences detected, less than 30% appear once; the ten largest clones hold about 2.8%. This clonotype was obtained from a human donor who had recovered from COVID-19. The source material was blood.

The CDR3 DNA reads as TGTGCCAGTAGTTCTCCTACAGGGACCCATCAGCCCCAGCATTTT. Amino acid sequence: CASSSPTGTHQPQHF. The chain combines TRBV19 with TRBJ1-5; a weak D match, TRBD1 (6 bases). This CDR3 is built from 15 residues. Germline values: CDR1 LNHDA, CDR2 SQIVND (reference sequence). Trimming pared 5 bases from V and 5 bases from J, leaving 16 bases between.